Listed below are T cell receptor beta chains from one sample, sequenced in a study of blood T cell repertoires in COVID-19. The method was immunoSEQ multiplex PCR; TCRdb's version includes in-frame clones alone and lacks a portion of them. This sample has 200,000 to 250,000 clones, with 80% found just once. What was sequenced was peripheral blood. Source of these receptors: a human donor in a cohort sampled during active COVID-19. Each CDR3 is given with its conserved first and last residue. A D gene is named only where the DNA matches it firmly. Some rows have no size entry. The others give once, few or many, or a class for an expanded clone.

abundance: many
j_gene: TRBJ1-2
v_gene: TRBV30
d_gene: NA
CDR3nt: TGTGCCTGGAGTTCCGGGGCTAACTATGGCTACACCTTC
CDR3aa: CAWSSGANYGYTF

abundance: NA
j_gene: TRBJ2-1
v_gene: TRBV7-2
d_gene: NA
CDR3nt: TGTGCCAGCTTCAGGGGAGCCTCCTACAATGAGCAGTTCTTC
CDR3aa: CASFRGASYNEQFF

abundance: NA
j_gene: TRBJ1-4
v_gene: TRBV25-1
d_gene: NA
CDR3nt: TGTGCCAGCAGTGCGTCCAGGGAATCTAATGAAAAACTGTTTTTT
CDR3aa: CASSASRESNEKLFF

abundance: NA
j_gene: TRBJ1-6
v_gene: TRBV19
d_gene: NA
CDR3nt: TGTGCCAGTAGTATCCAGGGCGACAGCTCCTATAATTCACCCCTCCACTTT
CDR3aa: CASSIQGDSSYNSPLHF

abundance: NA
j_gene: TRBJ2-5
v_gene: TRBV5-1
d_gene: NA
CDR3nt: TGCGCCAGCAGCTTGGTAGGCGGGCCCCCGAGCGGCAAGAAAGAGACCCAGTACTTC
CDR3aa: CASSLVGGPPSGKKETQYF

abundance: NA
j_gene: TRBJ2-7
v_gene: TRBV6-5
d_gene: TRBD1
CDR3nt: TGTGCCAGCAGTCGGGACAGGGCCTACGAGCAGTACTTC
CDR3aa: CASSRDRAYEQYF

abundance: NA
j_gene: TRBJ1-2
v_gene: TRBV4-2
d_gene: TRBD1
CDR3nt: TGTGCCAGCAGCCAAGATACTGGACAGGGCTATGGCTACACCTTC
CDR3aa: CASSQDTGQGYGYTF

abundance: few
j_gene: TRBJ2-1
v_gene: TRBV28
d_gene: TRBD2
CDR3nt: TGTGCCAGCAGTTTATCGGCGGGAGGAGTTGCGTCCTACAATGAGCAGTTCTTC
CDR3aa: CASSLSAGGVASYNEQFF

abundance: NA
j_gene: TRBJ1-2
v_gene: TRBV19
d_gene: NA
CDR3nt: TGTGCCAGTACGACTGAGTCCTTCTATGGCTACACCTTC
CDR3aa: CASTTESFYGYTF

abundance: NA
j_gene: TRBJ2-1
v_gene: TRBV4-3
d_gene: TRBD1
CDR3nt: TGCGCCAGCAGCCAAGCAAACAGGGGGCTGGATGAGCAGTTCTTC
CDR3aa: CASSQANRGLDEQFF

abundance: NA
j_gene: TRBJ2-1
v_gene: TRBV19
d_gene: NA
CDR3nt: TGTGCCAGTAGGCGGTCTAGAGGAAACAATGAGCAGTTCTTC
CDR3aa: CASRRSRGNNEQFF

abundance: NA
j_gene: TRBJ1-5
v_gene: TRBV2
d_gene: NA
CDR3nt: TGTGCCAGCAGTGCCGACCTTGGGGGGGATCAGCCCCAGCATTTT
CDR3aa: CASSADLGGDQPQHF

abundance: NA
j_gene: TRBJ2-5
v_gene: TRBV4-3
d_gene: NA
CDR3nt: TGCGCCAGCAGCCAAGATCCGGAGGCGGGAGAGACCCAGTACTTC
CDR3aa: CASSQDPEAGETQYF

abundance: NA
j_gene: TRBJ2-5
v_gene: TRBV6-5
d_gene: NA
CDR3nt: TGTGCCAGCAGACACAGGGTTCCCAAAGAGACCCAGTACTTC
CDR3aa: CASRHRVPKETQYF

abundance: NA
j_gene: TRBJ1-2
v_gene: TRBV28
d_gene: TRBD1
CDR3nt: TGTGCCAGCAGCCAGGGGGCGTCGGGCTATGGCTACACCTTC
CDR3aa: CASSQGASGYGYTF

abundance: NA
j_gene: TRBJ2-5
v_gene: TRBV9
d_gene: TRBD2
CDR3nt: TGTGCCAGCAGCGTTTTAGCGGGAGGGGGAGAGACCCAGTACTTC
CDR3aa: CASSVLAGGGETQYF

abundance: NA
j_gene: TRBJ2-3
v_gene: TRBV10-3
d_gene: TRBD2
CDR3nt: TGTGCCACAGCAAGCGGGACCAGCACAGATACGCAGTATTTT
CDR3aa: CATASGTSTDTQYF

abundance: NA
j_gene: TRBJ1-5
v_gene: TRBV6-2/TRBV6-3
d_gene: NA
CDR3nt: TGTGCCAGCAGTTACGCAGGGGCAGATCAGCCCCAGCATTTT
CDR3aa: CASSYAGADQPQHF